The TCR beta chain under discussion was sequenced for a study of T cell responses to AZD1222 COVID-19 vaccine. Study findings and constraints: The donor group comprised mostly white British people and more females; the analysis possibly underestimated clonal diversity. Scientists sampled the repertoires only once the peak T cell response had passed.

Produced via immunoSEQ multiplex PCR; TCRdb's table is partial and in-frame only. Of under 300,000 clones in the sample, over 85% were seen once. The CDR3 extends over 14 amino acids. Between the trimmed V and J ends, which lost 3 bases and 5 bases, there was a span of 8 bases. Germline CDR1 and CDR2: MNHEY and SMNVEV (reference sequence). This clone was seen only a few times. Its antigen is still unknown. The rearrangement links TRBV27 to TRBJ1-6, with D uncertain. Sample: peripheral blood, taken on day 0 of AZD1222 vaccination. This TCR was recovered from an adult in good health. CDR3 nucleotides: TGTGCCAGCAGTTTCAACAGCAATAATTCACCCCTCCACTTT. Translated: CASSFNSNNSPLHF.